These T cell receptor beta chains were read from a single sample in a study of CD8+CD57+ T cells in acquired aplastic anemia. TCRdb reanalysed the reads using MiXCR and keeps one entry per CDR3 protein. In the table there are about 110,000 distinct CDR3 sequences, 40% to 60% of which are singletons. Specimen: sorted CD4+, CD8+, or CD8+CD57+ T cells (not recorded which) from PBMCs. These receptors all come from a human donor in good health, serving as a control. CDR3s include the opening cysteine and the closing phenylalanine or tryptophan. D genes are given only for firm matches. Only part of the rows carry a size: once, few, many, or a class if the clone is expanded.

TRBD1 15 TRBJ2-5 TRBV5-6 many TGTGCCAGCAGCAGTACAGGGGACCTGCAAGAGACCCAGTACTTC CASSSTGDLQETQYF
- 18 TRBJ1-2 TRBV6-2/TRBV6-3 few TGTGCCAGCAGTTGGCCCCTGAGACAGATCACTGGTAACTATGGCTACACCTTC CASSWPLRQITGNYGYTF
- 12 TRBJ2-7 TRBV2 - TGTGCCAGCAGCTTGGGGGAGTACGAGCAGTACTTC CASSLGEYEQYF
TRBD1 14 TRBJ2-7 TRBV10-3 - TGTGCCATCAGTGCGACAGGGACGGGCTACGAGCAGTACTTC CAISATGTGYEQYF
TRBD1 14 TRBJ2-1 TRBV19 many TGTGCCAGTAGTCGACAGGGGGATTTCGATGAGCAGTTCTTC CASSRQGDFDEQFF
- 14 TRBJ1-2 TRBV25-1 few TGTGCCAGCAGCCAAAGTCGCGACTCGATCGGCTACACCTTC CASSQSRDSIGYTF
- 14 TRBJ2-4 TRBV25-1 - TGCGCCAGCAGCCAAGAACCGGGAGAGGACATTCAGTACTTC CASSQEPGEDIQYF
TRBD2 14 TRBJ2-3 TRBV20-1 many TGCAGTTTAGGGAGCGGGGCATACACAGATACGCAGTATTTT CSLGSGAYTDTQYF
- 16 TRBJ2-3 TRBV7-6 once TGTGCCAGCAGCTTAGCCGGGGCCGGGTGGGCAGATACGCAGTATTTT CASSLAGAGWADTQYF
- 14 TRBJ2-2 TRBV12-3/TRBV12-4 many TGTGCCAGCAGTTTCGTGGCGGGTACCGGGGAGCTGTTTTTT CASSFVAGTGELFF
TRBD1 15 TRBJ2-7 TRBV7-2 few TGTGCCAGCAGCCTTGCCGGGACAGGGCTTTACGAGCAGTACTTC CASSLAGTGLYEQYF
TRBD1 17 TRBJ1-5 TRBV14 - TGTGCCAGCAGATTCCGGGACAGGGCCCTTAGCAATCAGCCCCAGCATTTT CASRFRDRALSNQPQHF
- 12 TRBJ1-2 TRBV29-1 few TGCAGCGTTGAAGGGGGGTGGTATGGCTACACCTTC CSVEGGWYGYTF
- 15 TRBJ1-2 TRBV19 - TGTGCCAGTAGTACAGGTCAAGGGGCTGGCTATGGCTACACCTTC CASSTGQGAGYGYTF
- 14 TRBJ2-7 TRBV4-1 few TGCGCCAGCAGCCAAAATGTTGGGTCCTACGAGCAGTACTTC CASSQNVGSYEQYF
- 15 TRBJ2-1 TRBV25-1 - TGTGCCAGCATGTGGTCAGGCTCCCCTTACAATGAGCAGTTCTTC CASMWSGSPYNEQFF
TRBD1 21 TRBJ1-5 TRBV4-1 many TGCGCCAGCAGCTACCCGGGACAGGGCCGTAGCAATCTCCTTGGCAATCAGCCCCAGCATTTT CASSYPGQGRSNLLGNQPQHF
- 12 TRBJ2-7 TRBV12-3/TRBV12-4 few TGTGCCAGCAGTGAGCACCTCGACGAGCAGTACTTC CASSEHLDEQYF
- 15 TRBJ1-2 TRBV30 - TGTGCCTGGAGCATTCCCGGACACGCTGGGGATGGCTACACCTTC CAWSIPGHAGDGYTF
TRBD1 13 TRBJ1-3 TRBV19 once TGTGCCAGACAGGGGAGACCTGGAAACACCATATATTTT CARQGRPGNTIYF
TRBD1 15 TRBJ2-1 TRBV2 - TGTGCCAGCAGTGAAGAGGGACAGGGTCTGTTTGAGCAGTTCTTC CASSEEGQGLFEQFF
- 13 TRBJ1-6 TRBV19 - TGTGCCAGTAGTATAGATGGTAATTCACCCCTCCACTTT CASSIDGNSPLHF
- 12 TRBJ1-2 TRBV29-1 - TGCAGCGCTGGAGATGCTTACTATGGCTACACCTTC CSAGDAYYGYTF
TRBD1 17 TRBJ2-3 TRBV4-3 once TGCGCCAGCAGCCAAGACCGGGACAGTACTAGCACAGATACGCAGTATTTT CASSQDRDSTSTDTQYF
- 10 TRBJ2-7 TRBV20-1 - TGCAGTTTAGGCCCCTACGAGCAGTACTTC CSLGPYEQYF
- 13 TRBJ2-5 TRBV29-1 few TGCAGCGCCTTCGGGACGGGGCAAGAGACCCAGTACTTC CSAFGTGQETQYF
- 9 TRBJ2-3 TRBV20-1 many TGCAGTGCTACGGGGGCGCAGTATTTT CSATGAQYF
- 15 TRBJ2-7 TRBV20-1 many TGCAGTGCGCTATTCCCCGGGACATTAACCTACGAGCAGTACTTC CSALFPGTLTYEQYF
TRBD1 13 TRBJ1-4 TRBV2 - TGTGCCATCAAAAGACAGGGAGATGAAAAACTGTTTTTT CAIKRQGDEKLFF
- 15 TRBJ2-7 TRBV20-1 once TGCAGTGCTAGAGATCGAGCCACCAGCTCCTACGAGCAGTACTTC CSARDRATSSYEQYF
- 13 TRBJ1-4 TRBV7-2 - TGTGCCAGCAGCTTAGAGGCTAATGAAAAACTGTTTTTT CASSLEANEKLFF
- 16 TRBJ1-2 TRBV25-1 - TGTGCCAGCAGTGAATCCCCCAGGGGACCCAACTATGGCTACACCTTC CASSESPRGPNYGYTF
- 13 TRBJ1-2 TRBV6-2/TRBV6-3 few TGTGCCAGCACCCTCGGGGGCCGCTATGGCTACACCTTC CASTLGGRYGYTF
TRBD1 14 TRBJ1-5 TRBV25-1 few TGTGCCAGCAGTGAAACAGGGGCGGGTCAGCCCCAGCATTTT CASSETGAGQPQHF
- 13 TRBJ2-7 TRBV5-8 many TGTGCCAGCAGCTTGCTGGGGAGCTACGAGCAGTACTTC CASSLLGSYEQYF
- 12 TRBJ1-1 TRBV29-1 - TGCAGCGTTGTCCGCCAGAGGACTGAAGCTTTCTTT CSVVRQRTEAFF
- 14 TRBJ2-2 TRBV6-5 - TGTGCCAGCAGTTACTCGACCCCTAGCGGGGAGCTGTTTTTT CASSYSTPSGELFF
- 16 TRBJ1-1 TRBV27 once TGTGCCAGCAGTTTATCAGGCCGCCAGGCAATGACTGAAGTTTTCTTT CASSLSGRQAMTEVFF
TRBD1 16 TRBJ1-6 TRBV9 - TGTGCCAGCAGCGTAAGAGAGGACAGGTCTGGTTCACCCCTCCACTTT CASSVREDRSGSPLHF
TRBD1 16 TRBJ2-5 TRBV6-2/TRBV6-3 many TGTGCCAGCGGACAGGGTCCACAGACAAACCAAGAGACCCAGTACTTC CASGQGPQTNQETQYF
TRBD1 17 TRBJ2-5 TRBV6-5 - TGTGCCAGCAGTTACTTAACCGGGACAGGGGGAGCGAAGACCCAGTACTTC CASSYLTGTGGAKTQYF
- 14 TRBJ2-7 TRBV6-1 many TGTGCCAGCAGACAGCAATTCAGCTCCTACGAGCAGTACTTC CASRQQFSSYEQYF
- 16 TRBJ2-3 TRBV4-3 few TGCGCCAGCAGCCAAACTACTGGCGGGGTCACATATACGCAGTATTTT CASSQTTGGVTYTQYF
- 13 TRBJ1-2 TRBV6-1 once TGTGCCAGCAGTCATAGACCTAGCTATGGCTACACCTTC CASSHRPSYGYTF
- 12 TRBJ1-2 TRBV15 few TGTGCCACCAGCAGAGGGGCCTATGGCTACACCTTC CATSRGAYGYTF
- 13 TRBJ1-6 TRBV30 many TGTGCCTGGAGTGGTTCCGATAATTCACCCCTCCACTTT CAWSGSDNSPLHF
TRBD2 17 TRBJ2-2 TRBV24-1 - TGTGCCACCAGTGATTGGACTAGCGGGGGCGTGGCCGGGGAGCTGTTTTTT CATSDWTSGGVAGELFF
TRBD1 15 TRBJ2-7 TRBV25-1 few TGCGCCAGCACCAACCTGAGGGGGCAGGACTACGAGCAGTACTTC CASTNLRGQDYEQYF
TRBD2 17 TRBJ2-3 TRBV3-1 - TGTGCCAGCAGCCACTACCTAGCGGGGGGTCTCACAGATACGCAGTATTTT CASSHYLAGGLTDTQYF
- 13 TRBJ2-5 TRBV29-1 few TGCAGTTTTGAGGGACTTCTTCAAGAGACCCAGTACTTC CSFEGLLQETQYF
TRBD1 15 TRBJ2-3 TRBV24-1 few TGTGCCACCAGTGATGGGACAGGGTCTACAGATACGCAGTATTTT CATSDGTGSTDTQYF
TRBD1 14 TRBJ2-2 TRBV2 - TGTGCCAGCAGGACAGGGTCGCGGGCCGGGGAGCTGTCTTTT CASRTGSRAGELSF
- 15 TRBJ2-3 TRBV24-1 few TGTGCCACCGCTACGACACTTGCTAGCACAGATACGCAGTATTTT CATATTLASTDTQYF
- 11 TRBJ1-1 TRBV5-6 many TGTGCCAGCAGCTTGGACACTGAAGCTTTCTTT CASSLDTEAFF